This TCR beta chain derives from a study of cytomegalovirus exposure and HLA in healthy donors. Losses at the gene ends were 0 bases for V and 3 bases for J; bases not matched to a gene: 7. The CDR3 covers 17 residues. CDR1 SGHRS and CDR2 YFSETQ come from the germline V gene. With regard to this clone: In the same sample, other DNA sequences code for this CDR3.

The PCR had 60 Vbeta and 13 Jbeta primers. Sequencing used immunoSEQ multiplex PCR; TCRdb keeps in-frame clones, though not all of them. The sample contains 150,000 or so clones, around 80% of which appear only once. The TCR sequence derives from a man aged 25-45 years in good health and CMV-seropositive. The sequenced sample consisted of PBMCs. The V call is TRBV5-1, the J call TRBJ2-5; 11 bases agree with TRBD2. The CDR3 DNA follows: TGCGCCAGCAGCTTGGCTTTAGCGGGGGGGCCGGAAGAGACCCAGTACTTC. Translating it yields CASSLALAGGPEETQYF.